This TCR beta chain was identified in a study of vaccination and CD4 T cells after COVID-19. Study overall: The convalescents comprised six males and four females, two of them Hispanic.

There are a few counts of this clonotype. The antigen remains undetermined. Germline V CDR1 and CDR2: ENHRY, SYGVKD. The length of the CDR3 is 13 residues. Trimming took off 2 bases at V and 12 bases at J, with 17 bases between the two ends. This sample's treatment: roughly 10-day PBMC culture with coronavirus spike peptide pools or control peptides (ViraFEST assay). Each well received fewer than 2.5 million PBMCs, cultured with approximately 10 IU/ml IL-2 and about 9.9 ug/ml peptide pools. Sequencing of the DNA from cultured CD4+ T cells was carried out with the Oncomine TCR Beta short-read assay. Via MiXCR, TCRdb re-called the PCR reads, giving one row per CDR3 protein. The repertoire has over 9,500 distinct CDR3 sequences, 40% to 50% of them found once; the top ten carry around 35%.

The sequencing sample was made of CD4+ T cells from blood, cultured in vitro. The J gene is TRBJ2-7, the V gene TRBV10-3; D is uncertain. The sequence was obtained from a human donor who had recovered from COVID-19. CDR3 amino acids: CAISETPKTSAYF. The CDR3 DNA follows: TGTGCCATCAGTGAGACGCCCAAAACGAGCGCGTACTTC.